This entry lists 9 T cell receptor beta chains sequenced from one sample in a study of cytomegalovirus exposure and HLA in healthy donors. It was with 60 Vbeta and 13 Jbeta primers that the PCR ran. TCRdb's table, derived via immunoSEQ multiplex PCR, lists solely in-frame clones and lacks some. The sample includes 150,000 to 200,000 clones, 55% to 65% of them seen just once. The sample taken for sequencing was PBMCs. All receptors derive from a man aged 40-49 years in good health and CMV-seronegative.

This clone has just one count. CDR3 sequence reads: CASSFGELVAKNIQYF. The CDR3 coding sequence is TGCGCCAGCAGCTTTGGGGAGTTGGTAGCCAAAAACATTCAGTACTTC. The chain links TRBV5-1 to TRBJ2-4; the D gene is possibly TRBD2 (5 bases). The CDR3 consists of 16 residues. CDR1 is SGHRS, CDR2 YFSETQ, per germline. The germline V and J ends were trimmed by 2 bases and 0 bases, with 12 bases remaining between them.

This chain connects TRBV5-1 to TRBJ1-4, with TRBD1 as a possible D gene (6 bases). V was pared by 4 bases and J by 4 bases, with 11 bases between. There are 14 residues in the CDR3. CDR1 and CDR2 from the germline V gene are SGHRS and YFSETQ. CDR3 in DNA: TGCGCCAGCAGCGTTGACAGGATTAATGAAAAACTGTTTTTT. It translates to CASSVDRINEKLFF.

In its sample, this clone was seen once. This rearrangement joins TRBV4-3 to TRBJ2-3, with D maybe TRBD1 (5 bases). Germline V gene sequence: CDR1 LGHNA, CDR2 YSLEER. Trimming removed 0 bases from V and 0 bases from J, with 13 bases in between. The CDR3 is made up of 17 amino acids. The CDR3 loop is CASSQDFTGTSTDTQYF. For the CDR3, the DNA is TGCGCCAGCAGCCAAGATTTCACAGGCACTAGCACAGATACGCAGTATTTT.

The chain joins TRBV7-6 to TRBJ2-7, with a tentative D call TRBD2 (6 bases). The germline V gene encodes CDR1 SGHVS and CDR2 FNYEAQ. V lost 1 base to trimming and J lost 6 bases, with 10 bases between them. The CDR3 is 13 residues long. The CDR3 nucleotides read TGTGCCAGCAGCTTAGAGGAGGGGAGCGAGCAGTACTTC. This translates into CASSLEEGSEQYF. The full variable domain, rest sourced from reference TRBV7-6 and TRBJ2-7, is GAGVSQSPRYKVTKRGQDVALRCDPISGHVSLYWYRQALGQGPEFLTYFNYEAQQDKSGLPNDRFSAERPEGSISTLTIQRTEQRDSAMYRCASSLEEGSEQYFGPGTRLTVT.

This chain uses TRBV7-6 with TRBJ2-1; TRBD2 is a possible D gene (5 bases). Germline V gene sequence: CDR1 SGHVS, CDR2 FNYEAQ. Trimming pared 8 bases from V and 4 bases from J, leaving 12 bases between. This CDR3 spans 13 amino acids. CDR3 residues: CASEDGLYNEQFF. CDR3 in DNA: TGTGCCAGCGAAGACGGACTGTACAATGAGCAGTTCTTC. The variable domain in full, with the rest retrieved from reference TRBV7-6 and TRBJ2-1, is GAGVSQSPRYKVTKRGQDVALRCDPISGHVSLYWYRQALGQGPEFLTYFNYEAQQDKSGLPNDRFSAERPEGSISTLTIQRTEQRDSAMYRCASEDGLYNEQFFGPGTRLTVL.

The chain recombines TRBV6-5 with TRBJ2-5; 8 bases fit TRBD1. V lost 8 bases, J lost 5 bases, and 13 bases stayed unmatched. CDR1 and CDR2 from the germline V gene are MNHEY and SVGAGI. The CDR3 loop spans 15 amino acids. In DNA form, the CDR3 reads TGTGCCAGCGGACCAGGACAGGGCGTGGAGGAGACCCAGTACTTC. Amino acid sequence: CASGPGQGVEETQYF.

The CDR3: CASSGAGTGVQPQHF. CDR3 coding DNA: TGTGCCAGCAGCGGCGCCGGGACAGGGGTCCAGCCCCAGCATTTT. V usage is TRBV7-9 and J usage is TRBJ1-5, with 10 bases that match TRBD1. With V trimmed by 5 bases and J by 7 bases, 8 bases remained unmatched. This CDR3 spans 15 amino acids. In germline, CDR1 is SEHNR, CDR2 FQNEAQ (reference sequence).

The V call is TRBV7-2, the J call TRBJ2-3; TRBD2 matches at 10 bases. The CDR3 length is 17 residues. J gave up 6 bases and V 5 bases, and 14 bases lay outside the gene matches. The V gene's germline CDR1 is SGHTA and CDR2 FQGNSA. The DNA for the CDR3 is TGTGCCAGCAGCCCTTTGGCTAGCGGGGGCGGGGGGGATACGCAGTATTTT. This translates into CASSPLASGGGGDTQYF.

V and J are TRBV9 and TRBJ2-5, with 7 bases identical to TRBD2. Losses at the gene ends were 3 bases for V and 5 bases for J; bases not matched to a gene: 4. The CDR3 loop spans 13 amino acids. Germline assignment: CDR1 SGDLS and CDR2 YYNGEE. The CDR3 DNA is TGTGCCAGCAGCGGCCGAGCGGGGGAGACCCAGTACTTC. This gives the protein CASSGRAGETQYF.